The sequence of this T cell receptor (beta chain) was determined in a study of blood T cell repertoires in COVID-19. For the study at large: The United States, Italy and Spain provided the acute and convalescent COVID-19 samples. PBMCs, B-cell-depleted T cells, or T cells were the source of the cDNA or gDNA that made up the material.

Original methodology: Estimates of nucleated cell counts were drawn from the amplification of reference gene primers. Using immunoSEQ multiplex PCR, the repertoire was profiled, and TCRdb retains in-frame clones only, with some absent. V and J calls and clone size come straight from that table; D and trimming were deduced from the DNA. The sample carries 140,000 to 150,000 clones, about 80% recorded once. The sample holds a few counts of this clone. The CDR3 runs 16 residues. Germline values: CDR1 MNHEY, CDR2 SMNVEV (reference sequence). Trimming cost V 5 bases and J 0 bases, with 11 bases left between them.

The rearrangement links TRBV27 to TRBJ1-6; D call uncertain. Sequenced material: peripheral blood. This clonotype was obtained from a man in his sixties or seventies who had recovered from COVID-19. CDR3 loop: CASSVVQSSYNSPLHF. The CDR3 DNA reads TGTGCCAGCAGTGTCGTACAGAGCTCCTATAATTCACCCCTCCACTTT.